The count of the clone carrying this TCR beta chain is one. Its antigen is unknown. Germline is not matched at one junction end, which may reflect a read error. This sample was taken from a study of tumor and adjacent non-tumor tissue in lung cancer. Background on the study: Patients were aged about 30 to 76, ten or so men and about five women, stage I to III. On average, productive TCRbeta reads reached about 4.2 million per sample.

Study outcomes and limitations: Compared with tumor, normal lung showed significantly lower TCR diversity. Normal lung showed higher cumulative top 100 clone frequency than tumor.

Germline CDR1 reads WNHNN; CDR2 reads SYGVQD (reference sequence). There are 17 residues in the CDR3. Three rounds of nested PCR, following a modified ARM-PCR protocol, produced the TCRbeta library. MiXCR, run by TCRdb on the multiplex PCR reads, gives a single entry per CDR3 protein. The sample has under 100,000 distinct CDR3 sequences, approximately 68% seen once. No cell sorting was done before RNA was extracted from the tissue. The TCR comes from a woman aged 70 to 79 with non-small cell lung cancer. The sequenced sample was lung tumor tissue. This chain links TRBV10-1 with TRBJ2-7; 7 nucleotides match TRBD2. The CDR3, as DNA: TGCGCCAGCAGTACCATCCCTCTTGCGGGAGATTTCAACGAGCTGCACTTC. It specifies CASSTIPLAGDFNELHF.